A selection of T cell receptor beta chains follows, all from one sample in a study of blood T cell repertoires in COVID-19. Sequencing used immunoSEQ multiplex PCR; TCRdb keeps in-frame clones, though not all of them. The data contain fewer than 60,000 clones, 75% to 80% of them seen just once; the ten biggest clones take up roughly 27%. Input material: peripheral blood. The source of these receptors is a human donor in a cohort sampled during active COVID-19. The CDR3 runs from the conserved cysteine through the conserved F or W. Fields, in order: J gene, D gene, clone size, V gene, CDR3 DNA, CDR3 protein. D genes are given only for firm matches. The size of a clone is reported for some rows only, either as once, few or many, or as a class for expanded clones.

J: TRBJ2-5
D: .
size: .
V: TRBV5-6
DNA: TGTGCCAGCAGAGGGGTTGGGGAGACCCAGTACTTC
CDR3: CASRGVGETQYF

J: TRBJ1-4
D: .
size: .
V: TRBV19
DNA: TGTGCCGGTACAGGGTTGTTTAATGAAAAACTGTTTTTT
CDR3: CAGTGLFNEKLFF

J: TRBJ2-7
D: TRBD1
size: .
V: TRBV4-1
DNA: TGCGCCAGCAGCCAAATGACAGGGTCGGGGCAGTACTTC
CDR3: CASSQMTGSGQYF

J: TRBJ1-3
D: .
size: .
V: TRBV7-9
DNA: TGTGCCAGCAGCTTAGCGGCCGCTGGAAACACCATATATTTT
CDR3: CASSLAAAGNTIYF

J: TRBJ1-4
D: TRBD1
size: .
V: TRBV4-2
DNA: TGTGCCAGCAGCCAAGGGGTCGGACAGGGCGGCGAAAAACTGTTTTTT
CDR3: CASSQGVGQGGEKLFF

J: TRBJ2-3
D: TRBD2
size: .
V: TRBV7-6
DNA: TGTGCCAGCAGCGCGACTAGCGGGATTGTAGATACGCAGTATTTT
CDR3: CASSATSGIVDTQYF

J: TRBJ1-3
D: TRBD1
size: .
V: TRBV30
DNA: TGTGCCTGGAGTTTGACAGGGTTCCACTCTGGAAACACCATATATTTT
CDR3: CAWSLTGFHSGNTIYF

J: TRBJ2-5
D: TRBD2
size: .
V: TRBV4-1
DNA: TGCGCCAGCAGCCAAGGACTAGCGGGAGGGCGGTCGACCCAGTACTTC
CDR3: CASSQGLAGGRSTQYF

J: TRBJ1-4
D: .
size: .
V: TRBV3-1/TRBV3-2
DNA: TGTGCCAGCAGCCTTTGGACAGCAACTAATGAAAAACTGTTTTTT
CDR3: CASSLWTATNEKLFF

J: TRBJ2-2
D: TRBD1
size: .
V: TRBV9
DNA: TGTGCCAGCGGAGTTCAGGGGGACGTCGGGGAGCTGTTTTTT
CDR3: CASGVQGDVGELFF

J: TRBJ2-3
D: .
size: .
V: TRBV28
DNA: TGTGCCAGCAGTCCGCTACCCGGGAGTACGCAGTATTTT
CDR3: CASSPLPGSTQYF

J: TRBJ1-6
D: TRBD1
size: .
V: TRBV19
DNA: TGTGCCAGTAGTCGGTGGCAGGGGGTTTCCTATAATTCACCCCTCCACTTT
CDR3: CASSRWQGVSYNSPLHF

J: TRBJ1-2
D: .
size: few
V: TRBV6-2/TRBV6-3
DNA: TGTGCCAGCAGTTACAATGAGGGCCACGGCTACACCTTC
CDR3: CASSYNEGHGYTF